Reported below is one TCR beta chain. The data are from a study of identical twins. J gave up 4 bases and V 10 bases, and 12 bases lay outside the gene matches. CDR3 size: 15 residues. Per germline, CDR1 MNHEY and CDR2 SVGEGT. With template switching, a universal primer site was added, and the cDNA carried unique molecular identifiers. TCRdb reanalysed the 5' RACE reads using MiXCR and keeps one entry per CDR3 protein. The table lists 400,000 to 550,000 distinct CDR3 sequences, around 20% of them singletons, with around 0.9% in the top ten. In addition, the sample was reused for a study of T cells expressing NK-cell markers. That investigation notes: Whether expanded NKG2C+ T cell clones were HCMV-specific remained unclear.

Sequenced material: CD4+ T cells sorted from blood. This clonotype was sampled from a woman in her late teens or twenties in good health. The gene calls are TRBV6-2 or TRBV6-3 and TRBJ2-1; 8 nucleotides line up with TRBD2. The CDR3 region is CATFRPGGPYNEQFF. The CDR3 region has the DNA TGTGCCACCTTTCGACCGGGAGGGCCTTACAATGAGCAGTTCTTC.